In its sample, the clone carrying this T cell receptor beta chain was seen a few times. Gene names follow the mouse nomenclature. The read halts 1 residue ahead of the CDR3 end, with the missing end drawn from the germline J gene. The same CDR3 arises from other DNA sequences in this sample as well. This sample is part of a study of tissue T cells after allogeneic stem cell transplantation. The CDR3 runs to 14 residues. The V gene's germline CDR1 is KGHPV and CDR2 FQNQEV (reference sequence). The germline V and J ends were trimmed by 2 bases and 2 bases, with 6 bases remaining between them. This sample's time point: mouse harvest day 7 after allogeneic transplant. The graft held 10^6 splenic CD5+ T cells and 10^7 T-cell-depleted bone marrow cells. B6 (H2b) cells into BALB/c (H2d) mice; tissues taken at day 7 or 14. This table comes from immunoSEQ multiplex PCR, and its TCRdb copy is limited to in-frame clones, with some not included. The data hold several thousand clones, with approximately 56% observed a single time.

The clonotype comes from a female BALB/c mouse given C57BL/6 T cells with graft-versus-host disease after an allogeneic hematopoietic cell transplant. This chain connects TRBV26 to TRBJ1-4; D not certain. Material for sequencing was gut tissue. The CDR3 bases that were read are TGTGCCAGCAGTCTGGGAGTCTCCAACGAAAGATTATTT. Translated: CASSLGVSNERLF. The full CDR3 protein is CASSLGVSNERLFF.